This TCR beta chain was sequenced in a study of blood T cell repertoires in COVID-19. For the study at large: Samples of COVID-19 (acute and convalescent) were obtained from the United States, Italy and Spain. T cells, B-cell-depleted T cells, or PBMCs supplied cDNA or gDNA.

In germline, CDR1 is SEHNR, CDR2 FQNEAQ (reference sequence). The length of the CDR3 is 15 residues. Trimming took 6 bases from V and 3 from J, leaving 18 bases between them. How the authors handled the data: Nucleated cell counts were estimated from reference gene primer amplification. Assay: immunoSEQ multiplex PCR; the TCRdb copy retains only in-frame clones and omits some. That table is the source of V, J and clone size, and D and trimming were worked out from the DNA. The repertoire has approximately 10,000 clones, 70% to 90% of them found once; the top ten carry roughly 30%. The material sequenced was peripheral blood. This chain links TRBV7-9 with TRBJ2-7, with a tentative D call TRBD1 (7 bases). This TCR came from a man aged 45 to 65 with active COVID-19. DNA for the CDR3: TGTGCCAGCAGGGCGTCGTCAGGGGGGTTCTACGAGCAGTACTTC. Translated, it gives CASRASSGGFYEQYF.